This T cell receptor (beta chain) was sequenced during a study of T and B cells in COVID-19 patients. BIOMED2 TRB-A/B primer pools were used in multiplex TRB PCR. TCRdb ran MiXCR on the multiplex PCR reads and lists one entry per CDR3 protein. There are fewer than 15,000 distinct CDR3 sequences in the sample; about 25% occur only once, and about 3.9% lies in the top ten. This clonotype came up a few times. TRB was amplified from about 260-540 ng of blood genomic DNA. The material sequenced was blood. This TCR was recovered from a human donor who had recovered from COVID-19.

The CDR3 loop reads CASSKQLSATEAFF. The CDR3, as DNA: TGTGCCAGCAGTAAACAACTGAGTGCGACTGAAGCTTTCTTT. The chain joins TRBV6-6 to TRBJ1-1; D is unclear. This CDR3 spans 14 amino acids. V was pared by 5 bases and J by 5 bases, with 15 bases between. Germline assignment: CDR1 MNHNY and CDR2 SVGAGI (reference sequence).